The clone carrying this T cell receptor (beta chain) was seen repeatedly, ten times or more. The antigen is not known. Preparation of the TCRbeta library involved a method that used unique molecular identifiers. TCRdb processed the PCR reads anew with MiXCR; each CDR3 protein has one entry. The sample lists hundreds of thousands of distinct CDR3 sequences, roughly 13% occurring once. This sample is part of a study of T-cell reconstitution after alpha-beta-depleted transplantation in children. Regarding the study as a whole: Newly generated T cells supplied most T-cell counts and diversity one year post-transplant. Surviving thymic progenitors and recipient T cells were the source of high TCRbeta diversity at day 60 in some patients.

CDR1 is SGHDN, CDR2 FVKESK, per germline. The V gene end was trimmed by 0 bases and the J gene end by 1 base; junction bases not matched to a gene: 7. The CDR3 contains 18 residues. The V and J genes are TRBV14 and TRBJ2-7, with TRBD2 matching over 12 bases. This TCR was recovered from a male patient between 5 and 17 years old who had a stem cell transplant for acute myeloid leukemia, so the T cells may come from the graft donor. The sample was PBMCs, mostly from graft donor cells, taken 360 days after TCRalphabeta/CD19-depleted stem cell transplant. Written as DNA, the CDR3 is TGTGCCAGCAGCCAAGATGGGGCACTAGCGGGAGGTTCCTACGAGCAGTACTTC. Encoded protein: CASSQDGALAGGSYEQYF.